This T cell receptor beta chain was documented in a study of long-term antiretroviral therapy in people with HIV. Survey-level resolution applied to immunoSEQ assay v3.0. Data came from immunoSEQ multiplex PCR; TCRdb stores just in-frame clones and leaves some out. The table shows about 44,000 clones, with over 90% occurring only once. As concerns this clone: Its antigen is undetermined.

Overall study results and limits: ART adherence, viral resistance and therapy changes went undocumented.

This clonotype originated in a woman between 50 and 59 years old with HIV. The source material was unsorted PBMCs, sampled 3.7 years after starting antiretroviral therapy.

The CDR3 DNA reads TGCGCCAGCAGCCGCGGGACGGATGGGGCCGAGCAGTACTTC. This sequence encodes CASSRGTDGAEQYF. This chain connects TRBV4-1 to TRBJ2-7; possibly TRBD2 for D (6 bases). The CDR3 runs 14 residues. Deletions cut 4 bases from V and 6 bases from J, with 16 bases between. Germline V gene sequence: CDR1 MGHRA, CDR2 YSYEKL.